This is a list of T cell receptor beta chains from one sample in a study of radiation and T cells in renal cell carcinoma. Generated by immunoSEQ multiplex PCR, the TCRdb table keeps only in-frame clones and is missing some. The data hold more than 150,000 clones, with about 87% observed a single time. Specimen: blood, collected from a patient whose treatment included radiotherapy and nephrectomy. These TCRs come from a woman between 50 and 59 years old with renal cell carcinoma. CDR3s include the opening cysteine and the closing phenylalanine or tryptophan. Fields, in order: CDR3 DNA, CDR3 protein, J gene, D gene, clone size, V gene. The D gene is left open where the match is weak. Clone size appears in some rows only: once, few, many, or a class for an expanded clone.

TGTGCCAGCAGCGTAGCCCGGGCTGGGTACGAGCAGTACTTC CASSVARAGYEQYF TRBJ2-7 - - TRBV9
TGTGCCAGCAGCTTTGAGGGGAGAATGTACAATGAGCAGTTCTTC CASSFEGRMYNEQFF TRBJ2-1 - - TRBV7-9
TGTGCCAGTAGTGAAAGGACAGGGGCCTACAATGAGCAGTTCTTC CASSERTGAYNEQFF TRBJ2-1 TRBD1 many TRBV19
TGCGCCAGCAGCTTAGAAGGGGGCAAGGGATACGAGCAGTACTTC CASSLEGGKGYEQYF TRBJ2-7 TRBD1 - TRBV5-1
TGTGCCAGCTCATCTGGGACAGGGGGCTTGGCCTACGAGCAGTACTTC CASSSGTGGLAYEQYF TRBJ2-7 TRBD1 - TRBV18
TGTGCCAGCCGGGTCGGGCAGAATCCCAATGAGCAGTTCTTC CASRVGQNPNEQFF TRBJ2-1 - - TRBV19
TGTGCCACCAGCAGAGTAGAGGTAACCACTGAAGCTTTCTTT CATSRVEVTTEAFF TRBJ1-1 - - TRBV15
TGTGCCAGCAGGCAGACTCTCGGGGGCTCCTACGAGCAGTACTTC CASRQTLGGSYEQYF TRBJ2-7 - - TRBV7-2
TGCGCCAGCAGCTTGGCTGGAGGGGCGGGCACTGAAGCTTTCTTT CASSLAGGAGTEAFF TRBJ1-1 - - TRBV5-1
TGTGCCAGCAGCGTTGGGACAGGAGACTACGAGCAGTACTTC CASSVGTGDYEQYF TRBJ2-7 TRBD1 - TRBV9
TGCGCCAGCAGCCCAGGGGGCCGGAACACTGAAGCTTTCTTT CASSPGGRNTEAFF TRBJ1-1 TRBD1 - TRBV5-1